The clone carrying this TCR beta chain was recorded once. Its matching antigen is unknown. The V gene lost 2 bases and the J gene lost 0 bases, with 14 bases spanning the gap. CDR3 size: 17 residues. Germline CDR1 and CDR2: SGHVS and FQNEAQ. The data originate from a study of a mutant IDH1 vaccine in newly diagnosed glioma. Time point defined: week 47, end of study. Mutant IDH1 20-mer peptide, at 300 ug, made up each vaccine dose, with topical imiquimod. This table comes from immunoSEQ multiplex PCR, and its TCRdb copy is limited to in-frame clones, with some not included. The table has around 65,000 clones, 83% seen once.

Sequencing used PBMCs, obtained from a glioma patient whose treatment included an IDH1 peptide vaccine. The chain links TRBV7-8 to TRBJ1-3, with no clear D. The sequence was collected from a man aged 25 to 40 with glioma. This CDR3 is CASSLSAGSYSGNTIYF. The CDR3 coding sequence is TGTGCCAGCAGCTTATCGGCGGGGTCTTACTCTGGAAACACCATATATTTT. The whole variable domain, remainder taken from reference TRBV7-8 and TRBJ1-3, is GAGVSQSPRYKVAKRGQDVALRCDPISGHVSLFWYQQALGQGPEFLTYFQNEAQLDKSGLPSDRFFAERPEGSVSTLKIQRTQQEDSAVYLCASSLSAGSYSGNTIYFGEGSWLTVV.